This T cell receptor beta chain was recovered during a study of T-cell memory formation after mild COVID-19. Looking at the study overall: Clustering of TCRs was largely donor specific. Findings of the study overall: CD4+ contracting clones were mainly CM and EM; CD8+ ones, EMRA. Pre-infection memory showed some responding clones, and this suggested that cross-reactive memory joined.

Concerning this clonotype itself: Its antigen is unknown.

One entry per CDR3 protein results from TCRdb running MiXCR on the 5' RACE reads. Of under 400,000 distinct CDR3 sequences in the sample, 25% to 30% were seen once. The CDR3 is 19 residues long. The V and J genes are TRBV21-1 and TRBJ2-3; the table's TRBD1 call for D was not verified on the DNA. TRBV21-1 is marked as a pseudogene. The sample was PBMCs or a T cell subset sorted from them (not recorded which). The sequence was collected from an adult woman who had mild COVID-19 (a few samples of this study predate the infection). Cell type and time point are not known. CDR3 in amino acids: CASSKVPTGGFPIADTQYF. The CDR3, as DNA: TGTGCCAGCAGCAAAGTCCCGACAGGGGGATTTCCCATCGCAGATACGCAGTATTTT.